The source of this T cell receptor (beta chain) is a study of CD8 T cells in Susac syndrome. CDR3 length: 15 amino acids. From germline, CDR1 is MNHEY and CDR2 SVGEGT. V lost 0 bases and J 2 bases, leaving 9 bases between the germline ends. With random hexamers, 0.5 to 1 ug RNA was reverse transcribed. TCRdb fed the immunoSEQ multiplex PCR reads into MiXCR, producing one record per CDR3 protein. The sample records about 130,000 distinct CDR3 sequences, around 95% being singletons. The chain is built from TRBV6-2 or TRBV6-3 and TRBJ2-3; D not resolved. Source material: CD8+ T cells from PBMCs. This receptor was taken from a human donor with Susac syndrome. In nucleotides, the CDR3 is TGTGCCAGCAGTTACTCGCGGAGTCCCACAGATACGCAGTATTTT. This sequence encodes CASSYSRSPTDTQYF.